Below, one TCR beta chain is given with its context. Its target is unknown. Germline CDR1 SGHDT, CDR2 YYEEEE. The V segment lost 4 bases and the J segment 2 bases; nucleotides outside the gene matches: 9. This CDR3 has 16 amino acids. This entry comes from a study of T-cell memory formation after mild COVID-19. Across the whole study: Across donors, TCR clusters were largely donor specific. General study findings and limits: Several responding clones turned up in pre-infection memory, indicating that cross-reactive memory may have taken part. Among clones contracting day 15 to 85, CD4/CD8 was balanced, whereas later expanders leaned CD4+.

TCRdb used MiXCR to reprocess the 5' RACE reads, holding one entry per CDR3 protein. The repertoire has 550,000 to 600,000 distinct CDR3 sequences, less than 25% of them found once; the top ten carry approximately 8.4%. The sequencing sample was made of PBMCs or a T cell subset sorted from them (not recorded which). The clonotype comes from an adult woman who had mild COVID-19 (a few samples of this study predate the infection). Cell type and time point are not known. This chain uses TRBV5-6 with TRBJ2-5; 9 nucleotides match TRBD1. CDR3 in DNA: TGTGCCAGCAGCGACACCGGACAGGGGTCTCAAGAGACCCAGTACTTC. Residues: CASSDTGQGSQETQYF.